Sequencing of this T cell receptor (beta chain) was carried out in a study of cytotoxic CD8 clonotypes in ibrutinib-treated CLL. Study details: In all, 10 to 11 patients were relapsed/refractory, approximately 14 were treatment-naive and roughly 18 were IGHV unmutated. Response sampling came at median roughly a year of treatment, ranging roughly 6 to 36 months.

On this clone itself: Antigen: not known.

General study points: Clonality rose at ibrutinib response, held steady in sustained remission, and fell toward baseline at progression. Public clonotypes showed up rarely, and on treatment they shrank or held steady.

Data came from immunoSEQ multiplex PCR; TCRdb stores just in-frame clones and leaves some out. The table shows under 300,000 clones, with roughly four fifths occurring only once. Losses at the gene ends were 3 bases for V and 8 bases for J; bases not matched to a gene: 8. The CDR3 has 16 residues. Germline assignment: CDR1 SGHRS and CDR2 YFSETQ. The sample was PBMCs, taken at disease progression, from a patient treated with ibrutinib. The V call is TRBV5-1, the J call TRBJ2-1; the match to TRBD2 covers 13 bases. The receptor's source is a human donor with chronic lymphocytic leukemia. The CDR3 sequence: CASSSLLAGGKDEQFF. The CDR3 nucleotides read TGCGCCAGCAGCTCACTACTAGCGGGAGGGAAAGATGAGCAGTTCTTC. Based on the CDR3 plus reference TRBV5-1 and TRBJ2-1, the full variable domain is KAGVTQTPRYLIKTRGQQVTLSCSPISGHRSVSWYQQTPGQGLQFLFEYFSETQRNKGNFPGRFSGRQFSNSRSEMNVSTLELGDSALYLCASSSLLAGGKDEQFFGPGTRLTVL.